This T cell receptor (beta chain) was captured in a study of cytomegalovirus exposure and HLA in healthy donors. In the study overall: Counted in an early data release were about 85 million unique TCRs from HLA-typed donors.

The study ran its PCR with 60 Vbeta and 13 Jbeta primers. Original handling: Per a later analysis, the number of unique TCR beta chains was around 80 million, of which about 11 million were shared. Only in-frame clones appear in the TCRdb table, and some are missing; sequencing was by immunoSEQ multiplex PCR. V and J calls and clone size come straight from that table; D and trimming were deduced from the DNA. This table holds 150,000 to 200,000 clones, around 78% found once. General study findings and limits: Being productive about 87% or about 30% of the time was typical of most TCR beta V segments in an earlier analysis. Likely technical artifact: a cluster of highly shared sequence variants.

Of note for this clone: No antigen is known for it.

The receptor comes from a woman aged 25 to 39 in good health and CMV-seropositive. The sample was PBMCs.

In nucleotides, the CDR3 is TGTGCCAGCAGCCAAGTACGGGACAGGAGGTACGAGCAGTACTTC. This encodes CASSQVRDRRYEQYF. The V and J genes are TRBV14 and TRBJ2-7, with 8 bases identical to TRBD1. Germline CDR1 and CDR2: SGHDN and FVKESK. The CDR3 covers 15 residues. The V segment lost 1 base and the J segment 4 bases; nucleotides outside the gene matches: 6.